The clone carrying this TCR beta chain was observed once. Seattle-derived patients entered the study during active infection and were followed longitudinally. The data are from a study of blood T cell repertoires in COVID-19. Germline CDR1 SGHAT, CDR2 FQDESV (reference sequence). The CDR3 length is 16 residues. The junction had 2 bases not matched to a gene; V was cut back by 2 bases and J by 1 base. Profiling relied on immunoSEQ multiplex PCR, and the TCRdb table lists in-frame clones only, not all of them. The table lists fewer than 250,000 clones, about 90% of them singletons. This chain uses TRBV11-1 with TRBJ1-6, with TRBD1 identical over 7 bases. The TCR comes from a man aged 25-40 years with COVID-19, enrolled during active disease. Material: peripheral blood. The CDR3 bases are TGTGCCAGCAGCTTAACAGGGGAGTCCTATAATTCACCCCTCCACTTT. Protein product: CASSLTGESYNSPLHF.